There are many counts of the clone carrying this T cell receptor beta chain. The antigen remains unidentified. These data are taken from a study of neurological immune-mediated disorders. Study results and caveats: The study found no CDR3 amino acid sequences shared by expanded clones across subjects, suggesting private repertoires in all groups.

CDR3 length: 16 amino acids. Germline-derived CDR1 and CDR2 are DFQATT and SNEGSKA (reference sequence). V gave up 0 bases and J gave up 2 bases; unmatched junction bases: 4. Synthesis of cDNA was carried out by template-switch 5'RACE. The reaction used 10-nucleotide random UMIs. Using its own MiXCR run on the 5' RACE reads, TCRdb lists one record per CDR3 protein. The data hold around 50,000 distinct CDR3 sequences, with 16% observed a single time. This clonotype originated in a man in his 60s in good health. The rearrangement joins TRBV20-1 to TRBJ2-2; 9 positions match TRBD2. Sequenced material: PBMCs. Here the CDR3 reads CSARDQLAGNTGELFF. CDR3 DNA: TGCAGTGCTAGAGATCAACTAGCGGGCAACACCGGGGAGCTGTTTTTT.